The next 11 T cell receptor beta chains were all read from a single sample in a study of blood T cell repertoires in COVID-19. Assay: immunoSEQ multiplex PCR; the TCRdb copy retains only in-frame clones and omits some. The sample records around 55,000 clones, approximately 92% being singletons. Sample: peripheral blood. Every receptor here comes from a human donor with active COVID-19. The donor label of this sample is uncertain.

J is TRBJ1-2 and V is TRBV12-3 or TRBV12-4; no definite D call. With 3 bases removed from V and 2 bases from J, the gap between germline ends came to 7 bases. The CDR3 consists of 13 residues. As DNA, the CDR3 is TGTGCCAGCAGTTTGACCAGGAACTATGGCTACACCTTC. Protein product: CASSLTRNYGYTF.

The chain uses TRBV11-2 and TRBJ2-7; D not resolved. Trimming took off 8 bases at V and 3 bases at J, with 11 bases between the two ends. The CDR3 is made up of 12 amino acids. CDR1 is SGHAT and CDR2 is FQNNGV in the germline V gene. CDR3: CASSQQSYEQYF. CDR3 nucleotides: TGTGCCAGCTCCCAACAGAGCTACGAGCAGTACTTC.

CDR3 region: CASRRGPVETQYF. As DNA, the CDR3 is TGTGCCTCGAGGAGGGGCCCTGTCGAGACCCAGTACTTC. The V call is TRBV28, the J call TRBJ2-5; possibly TRBD2 for D (6 bases). Germline lookup yields CDR1 MDHEN and CDR2 SYDVKM. This CDR3 comprises 13 residues. Trimming took off 11 bases at V and 5 bases at J, with 18 bases between the two ends.

The CDR3 here is CASRSGGAGNQPQHF. The CDR3 nucleotides are TGTGCCAGCAGGTCAGGGGGTGCCGGCAATCAGCCCCAGCATTTT. The rearrangement joins TRBV6-5 to TRBJ1-5, with 7 positions matching TRBD1. Trimming took 6 bases from V and 2 from J; bases not matched to a gene: 7. Germline lookup yields CDR1 MNHEY and CDR2 SVGAGI. This CDR3 spans 15 amino acids.

The CDR3 nucleotides are TGTGCCAGCAGTCCTACAGGGAGTACTGAAGCTTTCTTT. This translates into CASSPTGSTEAFF. The chain is built from TRBV27 and TRBJ1-1; D possibly corresponds to TRBD1 (6 bases). The CDR3 spans 13 residues. Per germline, CDR1 MNHEY and CDR2 SMNVEV (reference sequence). V lost 5 bases and J lost 5, with 12 bases in between.

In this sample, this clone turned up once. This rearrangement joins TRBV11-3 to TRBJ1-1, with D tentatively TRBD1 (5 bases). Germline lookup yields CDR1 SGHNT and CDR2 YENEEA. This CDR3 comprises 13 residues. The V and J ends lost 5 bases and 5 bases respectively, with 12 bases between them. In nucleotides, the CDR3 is TGTGCCAGCAGCCTATCGGGGGGAACTGAAGCTTTCTTT. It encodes CASSLSGGTEAFF.

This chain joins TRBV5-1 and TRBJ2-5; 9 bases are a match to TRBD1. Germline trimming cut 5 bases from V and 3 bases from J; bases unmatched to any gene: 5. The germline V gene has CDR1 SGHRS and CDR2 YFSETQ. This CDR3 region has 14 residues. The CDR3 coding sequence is TGCGCCAGCAGTCGGACAGGGGTAAAAGAGACCCAGTACTTC. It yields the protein CASSRTGVKETQYF.

CDR3 sequence: CASSQETGWNQPQHF. The CDR3 nucleotides read TGTGCCAGCAGCCAAGAGACAGGGTGGAATCAGCCCCAGCATTTT. This chain joins TRBV3-1 (or the pseudogene TRBV3-2) and TRBJ1-5, with 7 bases matching TRBD1. CDR1 is LGHDT and CDR2 is YNNKEL in the germline V gene (reference sequence). J gave up 4 bases and V 0 bases, and 3 bases lay outside the gene matches. The CDR3 contains 15 residues.

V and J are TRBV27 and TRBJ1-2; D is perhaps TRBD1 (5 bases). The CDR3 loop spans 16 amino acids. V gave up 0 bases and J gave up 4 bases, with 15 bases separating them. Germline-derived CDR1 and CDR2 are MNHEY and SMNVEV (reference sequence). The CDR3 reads CASSLSGEGTTYGYTF. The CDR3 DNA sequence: TGTGCCAGCAGTTTATCGGGGGAGGGGACTACCTATGGCTACACCTTC.

The CDR3 sequence is CASSQPYRVGNTEAFF. Here the CDR3 DNA reads TGCGCCAGCAGCCAACCCTACAGGGTAGGGAACACTGAAGCTTTCTTT. This sequence joins TRBV4-1 and TRBJ1-1, with TRBD1 as a possible D gene (6 bases). V lost 2 bases to trimming and J lost 1 base, with 14 bases between them. The length of the CDR3 is 16 residues. Germline-derived CDR1 and CDR2 are MGHRA and YSYEKL.

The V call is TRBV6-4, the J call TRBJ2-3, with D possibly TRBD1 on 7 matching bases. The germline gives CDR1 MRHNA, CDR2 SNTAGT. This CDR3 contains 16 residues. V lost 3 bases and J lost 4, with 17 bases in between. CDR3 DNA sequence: TGTGCCAGCAGTGAAACAGGGGCTGGCGGGGCAGATACGCAGTATTTT. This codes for CASSETGAGGADTQYF.